This T cell receptor (beta chain) was documented in a study of response to subunit inactivated influenza vaccine. Findings of the study overall: Each seasonal influenza vaccination, the authors suggested, recruits few new T cells.

As for this clonotype: Its antigen is as yet unknown.

TCRdb reprocessed the RT-PCR reads via MiXCR and lists one record per CDR3 protein. Among a few hundred thousand distinct CDR3 sequences listed, approximately 23% were seen once. Germline values: CDR1 DFQATT, CDR2 SNEGSKA (reference sequence). V was cut by 4 bases and J by 4 bases, with 10 bases left in between. This CDR3 is built from 12 residues. This sequence joins TRBV20-1 and TRBJ1-2, with a weak D call TRBD1 (5 bases). The sequence derives from a man aged 50-75 years who received an inactivated influenza vaccine. Sequencing used PBMCs from blood, obtained less than 22 months after vaccination. The CDR3 nucleotides are TGCAGTGCTACGGGGCTCATCTATGGCTACACCTTC. It translates to CSATGLIYGYTF.